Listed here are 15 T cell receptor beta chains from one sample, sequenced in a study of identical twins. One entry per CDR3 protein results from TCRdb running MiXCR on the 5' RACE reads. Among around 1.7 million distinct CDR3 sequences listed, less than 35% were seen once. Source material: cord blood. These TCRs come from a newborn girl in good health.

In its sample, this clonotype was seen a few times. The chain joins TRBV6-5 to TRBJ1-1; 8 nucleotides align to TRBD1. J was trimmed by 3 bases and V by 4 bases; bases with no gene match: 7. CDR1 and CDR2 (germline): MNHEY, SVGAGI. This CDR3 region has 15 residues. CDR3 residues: CASSSRTGKDTEAFF. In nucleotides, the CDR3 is TGTGCCAGCAGTTCCCGGACAGGGAAAGACACTGAAGCTTTCTTT.

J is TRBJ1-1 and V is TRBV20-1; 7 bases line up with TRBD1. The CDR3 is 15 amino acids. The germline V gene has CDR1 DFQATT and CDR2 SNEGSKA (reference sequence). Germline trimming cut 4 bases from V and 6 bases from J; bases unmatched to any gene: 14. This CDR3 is CSATQDRTGDAEAFF. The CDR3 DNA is TGCAGTGCTACCCAAGACAGGACAGGAGACGCTGAAGCTTTCTTT.

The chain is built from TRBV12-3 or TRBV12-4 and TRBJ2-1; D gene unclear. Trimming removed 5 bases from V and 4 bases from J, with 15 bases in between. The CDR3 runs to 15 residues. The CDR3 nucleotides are TGTGCCAGCAGTCAAATGGGAACCCTTTACAATGAGCAGTTCTTC. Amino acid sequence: CASSQMGTLYNEQFF.

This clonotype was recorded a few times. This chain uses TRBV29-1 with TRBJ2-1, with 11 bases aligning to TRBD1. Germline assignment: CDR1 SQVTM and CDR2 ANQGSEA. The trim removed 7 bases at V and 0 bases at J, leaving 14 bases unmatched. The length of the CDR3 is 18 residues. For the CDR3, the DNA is TGCAGCGCCACCGGGACAGGGGGACAATGGAGCTCCTACAATGAGCAGTTCTTC. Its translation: CSATGTGGQWSSYNEQFF.

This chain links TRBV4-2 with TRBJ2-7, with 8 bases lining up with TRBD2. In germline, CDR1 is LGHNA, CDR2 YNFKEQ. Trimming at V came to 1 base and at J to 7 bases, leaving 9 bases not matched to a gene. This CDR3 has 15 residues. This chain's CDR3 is CASSQASSGLDEQYF. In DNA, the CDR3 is TGTGCCAGCAGCCAAGCGTCTAGCGGGTTGGATGAGCAGTACTTC.

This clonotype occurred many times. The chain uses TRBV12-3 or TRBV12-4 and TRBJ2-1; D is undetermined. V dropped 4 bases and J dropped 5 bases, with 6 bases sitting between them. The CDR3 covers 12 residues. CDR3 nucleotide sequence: TGTGCCAGCAGTTCGACGGACAATGAGCAGTTCTTC. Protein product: CASSSTDNEQFF.

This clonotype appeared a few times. The CDR3: CASSGLAIQETQYF. CDR3 DNA: TGTGCCAGTTCCGGACTAGCGATCCAAGAGACCCAGTACTTC. The chain links TRBV6-2 or TRBV6-3 to TRBJ2-5, with 9 bases identical to TRBD2. V lost 9 bases to trimming and J lost 1 base; unmatched junction nucleotides: 6. This CDR3 contains 14 residues. The germline V gene encodes CDR1 MNHEY and CDR2 SVGEGT.

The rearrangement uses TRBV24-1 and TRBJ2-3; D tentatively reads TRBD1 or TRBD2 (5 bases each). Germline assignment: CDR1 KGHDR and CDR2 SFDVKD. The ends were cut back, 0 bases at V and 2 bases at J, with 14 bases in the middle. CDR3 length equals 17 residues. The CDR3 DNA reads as TGTGCCACCAGTGATTTGCACGAGGGGAGAGTCACAGATACGCAGTATTTT. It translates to CATSDLHEGRVTDTQYF.

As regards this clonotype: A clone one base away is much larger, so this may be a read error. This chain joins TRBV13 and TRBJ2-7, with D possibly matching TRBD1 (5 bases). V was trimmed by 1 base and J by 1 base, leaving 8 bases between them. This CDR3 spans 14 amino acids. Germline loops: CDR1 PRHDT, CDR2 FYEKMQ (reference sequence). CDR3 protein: CASSLATESYEQYF. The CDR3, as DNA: TGTGCCAGCAGCTTAGCGACAGAATCCTACGAGCAGTACTTC.

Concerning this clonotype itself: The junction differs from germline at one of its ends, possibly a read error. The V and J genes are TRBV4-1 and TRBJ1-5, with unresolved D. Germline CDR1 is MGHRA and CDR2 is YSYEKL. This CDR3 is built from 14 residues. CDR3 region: CASSQGQANRPQHF. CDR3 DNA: TGCGCCAGCAGCCAAGGGCAGGCCAATCGGCCCCAGCATTTT.

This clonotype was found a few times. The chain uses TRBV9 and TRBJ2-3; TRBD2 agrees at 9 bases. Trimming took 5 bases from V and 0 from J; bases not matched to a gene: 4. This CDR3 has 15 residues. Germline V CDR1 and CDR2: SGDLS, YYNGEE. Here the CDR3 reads CASRFLAGSTDTQYF. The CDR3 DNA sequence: TGTGCCAGCAGGTTCCTAGCGGGGAGCACAGATACGCAGTATTTT.

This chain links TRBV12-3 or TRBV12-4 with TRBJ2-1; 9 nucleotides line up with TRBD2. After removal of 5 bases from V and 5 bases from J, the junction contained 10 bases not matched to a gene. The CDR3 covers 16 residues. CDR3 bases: TGTGCCAGCAGTCCTACCGGGACTAGCATCCACAATGAGCAGTTCTTC. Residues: CASSPTGTSIHNEQFF.

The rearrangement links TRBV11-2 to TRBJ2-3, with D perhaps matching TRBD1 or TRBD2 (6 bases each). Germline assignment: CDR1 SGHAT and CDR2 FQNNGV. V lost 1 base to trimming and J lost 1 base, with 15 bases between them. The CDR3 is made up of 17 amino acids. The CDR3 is CASSLVGGPTRTDTQYF. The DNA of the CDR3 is TGTGCCAGCAGCTTAGTTGGGGGGCCTACTCGCACAGATACGCAGTATTTT.

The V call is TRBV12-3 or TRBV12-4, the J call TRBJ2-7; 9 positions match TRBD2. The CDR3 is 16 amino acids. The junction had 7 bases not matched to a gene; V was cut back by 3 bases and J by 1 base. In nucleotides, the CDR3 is TGTGCCAGCAGTTTTGCGACTAGCGGAGGATCCTACGAGCAGTACTTC. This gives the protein CASSFATSGGSYEQYF.

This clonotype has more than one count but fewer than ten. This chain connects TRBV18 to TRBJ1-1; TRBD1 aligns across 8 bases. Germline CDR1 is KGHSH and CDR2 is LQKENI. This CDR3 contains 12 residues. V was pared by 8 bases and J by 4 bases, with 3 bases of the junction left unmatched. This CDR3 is CASLTGGTEAFF. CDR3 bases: TGTGCCAGCCTTACAGGGGGCACTGAAGCTTTCTTT.